Each of the 20 T cell receptor beta chains below was sequenced from the same sample in a study of T cell repertoires in cytomegalovirus infection. These receptors are not linked to any known antigen. MiXCR, applied by TCRdb to the reads, yields one record per CDR3 protein. The sample has about 830,000 distinct CDR3 sequences, 30% to 35% seen once. The sample was cultured CD8+ T cells from PBMCs, taken from culture after CMV antigen stimulation. The receptors stem from a human donor in good health (CMV status not recorded). Some clones in this sample may be carry-over from other donors' samples.

This clonotype was found a few times. V gene TRBV7-9 combines with J gene TRBJ1-2; D gene uncertain. Germline CDR1 and CDR2: SEHNR and FQNEAQ (reference sequence). Trimming took 8 bases from V and 7 from J, leaving 14 bases between them. This CDR3 has 12 residues. The DNA for the CDR3 is TGTGCCAGCGAATCAATTGATCTTGGCTACACCTTC. Residues: CASESIDLGYTF.

V and J are TRBV4-3 and TRBJ1-1; D gene unclear. Trimming took off 3 bases at V and 1 base at J, with 9 bases between the two ends. CDR3 length equals 14 residues. Germline CDR1 is LGHNA and CDR2 is YSLEER. The CDR3 loop reads CASSQDKWNTEAFF. The CDR3 DNA reads as TGCGCCAGCAGCCAGGATAAATGGAACACTGAAGCTTTCTTT.

V and J are TRBV3-1 and TRBJ1-5; possible D gene TRBD1, 5 bases. The CDR3 sequence is 14 residues long. Trimming stripped 0 bases from V and 5 bases from J, with 8 bases between. From germline, CDR1 is LGHDT and CDR2 YNNKEL (reference sequence). The CDR3 DNA reads as TGTGCCAGCAGCCAAGATGGGGGGTATCAGCCCCAGCATTTT. Its translation is CASSQDGGYQPQHF.

CDR3 in DNA: TGTGCCAGCTCGGCGGGACGAGCGGACTATGGCTACACCTTC. This translates into CASSAGRADYGYTF. V gene TRBV7-6 combines with J gene TRBJ1-2; tentative D call: TRBD1 (5 bases). Germline V lookup: CDR1 SGHVS, CDR2 FNYEAQ. The CDR3 spans 14 residues. The V gene lost 8 bases and the J gene lost 3 bases, with 16 bases spanning the gap. Variable domain in full (rest from reference TRBV7-6 and TRBJ1-2): GAGVSQSPRYKVTKRGQDVALRCDPISGHVSLYWYRQALGQGPEFLTYFNYEAQQDKSGLPNDRFSAERPEGSISTLTIQRTEQRDSAMYRCASSAGRADYGYTFGSGTRLTVV.

On this clonotype itself: A much larger clone lies a single base off, so this may be a read error. Since no conserved phenylalanine or tryptophan closes the CDR3, a read error is the likely cause. The chain is built from TRBV7-9 and TRBJ2-1, with TRBD2 matching over 7 bases. The CDR3 is 12 residues long. Germline values: CDR1 SEHNR, CDR2 FQNEAQ (reference sequence). J lost 10 bases, V lost 0 bases, and 0 bases had no gene match. CDR3 sequence: CASSLASGEQFY. CDR3 sequence (DNA): TGTGCCAGCAGCTTAGCTAGCGGGGAGCAGTTCTAC.

This clonotype is a singleton in its sample. This chain connects TRBV6-5 to TRBJ2-5; D is unresolved. The V and J ends lost 2 bases and 2 bases respectively, with 18 bases between them. This CDR3 region has 17 residues. Germline V gene lookup returns CDR1 MNHEY and CDR2 SVGAGI. DNA of the CDR3: TGTGCCAGCAGTTACCTTAAAACAGTGGGCGGACAAGAGACCCAGTACTTC. It specifies CASSYLKTVGGQETQYF.

This clonotype appeared a few times. This chain links TRBV19 with TRBJ1-5; D remains unclear. CDR1 is LNHDA, CDR2 SQIVND, per germline (reference sequence). Trimming took 7 bases from V and 7 from J, leaving 11 bases between them. The CDR3 covers 12 residues. The CDR3 nucleotides read TGTGCCAGTACCATGGCTCGGCAGCCCCAGCATTTT. Amino acids: CASTMARQPQHF.

This clonotype was recorded at least ten times. CDR3 region: CASSSRDRGRWYGYTF. In nucleotides, the CDR3 is TGTGCCAGCAGCTCCCGGGACAGGGGGCGGTGGTATGGCTACACCTTC. V usage is TRBV7-2 and J usage is TRBJ1-2, with 12 bases lining up with TRBD1. Germline V lookup: CDR1 SGHTA, CDR2 FQGNSA. V shed 4 bases and J 5 bases; nucleotides not matched to a gene: 8. The CDR3 is made up of 16 amino acids.

The chain combines TRBV11-3 with TRBJ2-5, with 7 bases lining up with TRBD2. This CDR3 has 14 residues. Germline V gives CDR1 SGHNT, CDR2 YENEEA. J lost 3 bases, V lost 5 bases, and 6 bases had no gene match. CDR3 protein: CASSPGTTEETQYF. CDR3 nucleotide sequence: TGTGCCAGCAGCCCCGGGACTACCGAAGAGACCCAGTACTTC.

Ten or more counts support this clonotype. The chain combines TRBV6-1 with TRBJ2-1; TRBD2 matches 9 bases. The CDR3 loop spans 19 amino acids. Looked up from germline, CDR1 is MNHNS and CDR2 is SASEGT. V lost 0 bases, J lost 3 bases, and 12 bases stayed unmatched. CDR3 bases: TGTGCCAGCAGTGAAGCGCGGTTCGACGAGCGGGGGGTCTACAATGAGCAGTTCTTC. Translation gives CASSEARFDERGVYNEQFF.

This clonotype has a single count. This chain uses TRBV10-3 with TRBJ2-1, with 13 nucleotides matching TRBD2. This CDR3 has 15 residues. The V segment lost 6 bases and the J segment 4 bases; nucleotides outside the gene matches: 3. CDR1 ENHRY and CDR2 SYGVKD come from the germline V gene. The CDR3 sequence is CAISGLAGEYNEQFF. For the CDR3, the DNA is TGTGCCATCAGCGGACTAGCGGGGGAGTACAATGAGCAGTTCTTC.

In this sample, this clonotype turned up a few times. The chain recombines TRBV12-3 or TRBV12-4 with TRBJ2-5; possibly TRBD1 or TRBD2 for D (5 bases each). CDR3 length: 14 residues. The germline V and J ends were trimmed by 6 bases and 0 bases, with 11 bases remaining between them. CDR3 bases: TGTGCCAGCAGCGGACGGGACGACCAAGAGACCCAGTACTTC. Translated, it gives CASSGRDDQETQYF.

This clonotype has only a few counts. The genes are TRBV12-3 or TRBV12-4 and TRBJ1-2; 7 positions match TRBD1. Trimming took 3 bases from V and 6 from J; bases not matched to a gene: 7. This CDR3 contains 14 residues. CDR3 sequence reads: CASSLRGLGDGYTF. CDR3 DNA: TGTGCCAGCAGTTTGAGGGGGCTTGGGGATGGCTACACCTTC.

This clonotype was found a few times. This rearrangement joins TRBV4-1 to TRBJ1-5, with TRBD1 matching 7 bases. The CDR3 sequence is 15 residues long. CDR1 is MGHRA, CDR2 YSYEKL, per germline. With 0 bases clipped from V and 4 bases from J, the junction kept 3 bases outside the gene matches. The chain's CDR3 is CASSQDDRANQPQHF. CDR3 sequence (DNA): TGCGCCAGCAGCCAAGACGACAGGGCGAATCAGCCCCAGCATTTT.

CDR3 coding DNA: TGTGCCAGCCCAGGACCGTTCCCAGAGACCCAGTACTTC. It codes for CASPGPFPETQYF. V usage is TRBV11-3 and J usage is TRBJ2-5; D is unresolved. Germline V lookup: CDR1 SGHNT, CDR2 YENEEA. V lost 8 bases and J 4 bases, leaving 14 bases between the germline ends. The CDR3 runs 13 residues.

This clonotype was recorded at least ten times. This rearrangement joins TRBV5-1 to TRBJ1-1, with D maybe TRBD1 (5 bases). CDR3 length: 16 residues. The germline V and J ends were trimmed by 0 bases and 7 bases, with 19 bases remaining between them. CDR1 is SGHRS, CDR2 YFSETQ, per germline. This chain's CDR3 is CASSLATQGGAVEAFF. For the CDR3, the DNA is TGCGCCAGCAGCTTGGCCACTCAGGGTGGGGCGGTTGAAGCTTTCTTT.

This clonotype was seen more than once but under ten times. CDR3 nucleotide sequence: TGTGCCAGTAATGGAGGGGGCGAACACTCTGGGGCCAACGTCCTGACTTTC. It encodes CASNGGGEHSGANVLTF. This sequence joins TRBV19 and TRBJ2-6; possible D gene TRBD1, 7 bases. V dropped 7 bases and J dropped 0 bases, with 16 bases sitting between them. CDR3 size: 17 residues. In germline, CDR1 is LNHDA, CDR2 SQIVND (reference sequence).

This clonotype was found many times. The CDR3: CASSLRRTGLAFGYTF. The CDR3 DNA sequence: TGTGCCAGCAGTTTACGGCGGACAGGACTCGCCTTTGGCTACACCTTC. The chain recombines TRBV12-3 or TRBV12-4 with TRBJ1-2, with 7 bases fitting TRBD1. CDR3 size: 16 residues. J was trimmed by 7 bases and V by 2 bases; bases with no gene match: 13.

The CDR3 DNA follows: TGTGCCAGTCCTTTGAGCCCGATGGAGACCCAGTACTTC. It encodes CASPLSPMETQYF. The chain uses TRBV19 and TRBJ2-5; no clear D. Germline CDR1 LNHDA, CDR2 SQIVND (reference sequence). V was pared by 8 bases and J by 5 bases, with 15 bases between. The CDR3 consists of 13 residues.

This clonotype was seen a few times. The genes are TRBV6-2 or TRBV6-3 and TRBJ2-7, with D possibly called TRBD1 or TRBD2 (8 bases each). The ends were cut back, 7 bases at V and 4 bases at J, with 23 bases in the middle. The CDR3 totals 16 residues. Germline CDR1 reads MNHEY; CDR2 reads SVGEGT. The CDR3 protein is CASTPRGGQALYEQYV. The CDR3 nucleotides read TGTGCCAGCACCCCCCGGGGGGGACAGGCGTTGTACGAGCAGTACGTC.